This TCR beta chain comes out of a study of cytomegalovirus exposure and HLA in healthy donors. General study findings and limits: An analysis done earlier found most TCR beta V segments productive about 87% or about 30% of the time. Association with HLA alleles at 0.05 false discovery rate was found for approximately 18,000 TCR beta sequences in a later analysis. For TCR beta chains, V- and J-gene trimming was later linked to a missense DCLRE1C variant.

V lost 4 bases, J lost 0 bases, and 16 bases lay in between. The germline CDR1 and CDR2 sequences are SGHTA and FQGNSA. The CDR3 runs to 17 residues. 60 Vbeta and 13 Jbeta primers were used in PCR. Using immunoSEQ multiplex PCR, the repertoire was profiled, and TCRdb retains in-frame clones only, with some absent. The sample consists of some 60,000 clones, just under 85% of them appearing once. As for this clone: The antigen is not known.

Sample: PBMCs. The sequence derives from a man aged 35-49 years in good health and CMV-seronegative. The chain is built from TRBV7-2 and TRBJ1-3; D is possibly TRBD1 (5 bases). CDR3 in amino acids: CASSSSRTLISGNTIYF. The CDR3 nucleotides are TGTGCCAGCAGCTCGAGTAGGACACTGATCTCTGGAAACACCATATATTTT.